This T cell receptor beta chain was sequenced in a study of OX40 agonist ivuxolimab in advanced cancers. Only in-frame clones appear in the TCRdb table, and some are missing; sequencing was by immunoSEQ multiplex PCR. The sample lists 40,000 to 60,000 clones, around 74% occurring once. Systemic immunosuppression or a history of autoimmune disease excluded patients. Germline CDR1 MNHEY, CDR2 SMNVEV (reference sequence). Trimming took off 6 bases at V and 8 bases at J, with 15 bases between the two ends. The CDR3 is 13 residues long. Study-level results: At 0.1 to 3.0 mg/kg and by week 6, CD4+ and CD8+ T cells in the blood had expanded clonally.

In regard to this clone: The target antigen is unknown.

This receptor was obtained from an adult with an advanced solid tumor such as melanoma, head and neck, liver or kidney cancer. This chain joins TRBV27 and TRBJ2-3, with a possible D match to TRBD2 (5 bases). Sequenced here: CD4+ or CD8+ T cells sorted from blood, sampled in a trial of the OX40 agonist ivuxolimab. The CDR3 nucleotides read TGTGCCAGCAGAACTCCGGTGAGCGGTACGCAGTATTTT. Its translation: CASRTPVSGTQYF.